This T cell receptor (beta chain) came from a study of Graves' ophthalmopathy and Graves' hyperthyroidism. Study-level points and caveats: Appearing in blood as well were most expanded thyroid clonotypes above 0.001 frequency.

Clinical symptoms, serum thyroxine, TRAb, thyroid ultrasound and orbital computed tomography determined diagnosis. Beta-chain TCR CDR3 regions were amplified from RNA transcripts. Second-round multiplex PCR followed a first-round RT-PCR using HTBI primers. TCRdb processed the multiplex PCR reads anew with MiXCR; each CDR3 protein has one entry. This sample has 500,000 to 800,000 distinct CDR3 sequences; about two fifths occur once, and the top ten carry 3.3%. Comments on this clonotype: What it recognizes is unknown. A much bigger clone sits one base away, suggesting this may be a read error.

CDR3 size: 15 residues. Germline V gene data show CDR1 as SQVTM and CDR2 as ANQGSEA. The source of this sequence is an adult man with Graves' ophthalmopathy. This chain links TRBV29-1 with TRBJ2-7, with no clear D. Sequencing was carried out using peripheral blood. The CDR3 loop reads CSVEVVREIAYVQYF. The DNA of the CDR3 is TGCAGCGTTGAAGTGGTCCGAGAGATTGCCTACGTGCAGTACTTC.